This T cell receptor beta chain was found in a study of Ad26.COV2.S vaccination and SARS-CoV-2 variants. Notes on this clone: Its antigen is currently unknown.

Measured with immunoSEQ multiplex PCR; TCRdb has only the in-frame clones, and not every one. Of under 150,000 clones detected, just over 85% appear once; the ten largest clones hold approximately 5%. Per the germline V gene, CDR1 is ENHRY and CDR2 is SYGVKD. Trimming at V came to 0 bases and at J to 0 bases, leaving 4 bases not matched to a gene. The CDR3 extends over 18 amino acids. The study's findings and limits: Compared with placebo recipients, vaccine recipients had higher spike-specific TCR breadth.

This TCR was recovered from a human donor who had recovered from COVID-19. The chain is built from TRBV10-3 and TRBJ2-2, with 10 nucleotides matching TRBD2. Source: peripheral blood, taken after recovery from COVID-19. The CDR3 loop is CAISESIAGGTNTGELFF. The CDR3 DNA follows: TGTGCCATCAGTGAGTCGATAGCGGGGGGTACGAACACCGGGGAGCTGTTTTTT.